Listed below are T cell receptor beta chains from one sample, sequenced in a study of cytomegalovirus exposure and HLA in healthy donors. Data came from immunoSEQ multiplex PCR; TCRdb stores just in-frame clones and leaves some out. The table lists 150,000 to 200,000 clones, around 76% of them singletons, with about 1% in the top ten. Sample: PBMCs. The receptor source for this set is a woman in her 40s in good health and CMV-seronegative. CDR3s include the opening cysteine and the closing phenylalanine or tryptophan. D genes are given only for firm matches. Size values are once, few and many counts, or a class for expanded clones, and some rows have none.

v_gene,d_gene,abundance,j_gene,CDR3aa,CDR3nt
TRBV28,TRBD2,.,TRBJ2-2,CASSLAGANLKNTGELFF,TGTGCCAGCAGTTTGGCGGGAGCGAACCTTAAGAACACCGGGGAGCTGTTTTTT
TRBV9,.,once,TRBJ1-1,CASSADGQLNTEAFF,TGTGCCAGCAGCGCAGATGGACAGCTAAACACTGAAGCTTTCTTT
TRBV29-1,TRBD2,.,TRBJ2-7,CSVTTSTKSYEQYF,TGCAGCGTCACGACTAGCACCAAATCCTACGAGCAGTACTTC
TRBV11-1,.,.,TRBJ2-5,CASSLAGGTQYF,TGTGCCAGCAGCTTAGCCGGGGGGACCCAGTACTTC
TRBV5-6,TRBD1,once,TRBJ1-2,CASSSGTVSLYGYTF,TGTGCCAGCAGCTCCGGGACAGTATCCCTCTATGGCTACACCTTC
TRBV5-1,TRBD2,.,TRBJ2-1,CASSPPGLAPKYEQFF,TGCGCCAGCAGCCCCCCGGGACTAGCGCCTAAATACGAGCAGTTCTTC
TRBV7-9,TRBD1,.,TRBJ2-3,CASTKGAVDTQYF,TGTGCCAGTACAAAGGGGGCGGTAGATACGCAGTATTTT
TRBV9,.,.,TRBJ1-1,CASSPGQKDTEAFF,TGTGCCAGCAGCCCCGGACAGAAAGACACTGAAGCTTTCTTT
TRBV11-2,.,.,TRBJ2-2,CASSLSQPAGELFF,TGTGCCAGCAGCTTATCTCAACCGGCCGGGGAGCTGTTTTTT
TRBV7-3,TRBD1,.,TRBJ2-1,CASSSSGQFYNEQFF,TGTGCCAGCAGCTCCTCGGGACAGTTCTACAATGAGCAGTTCTTC